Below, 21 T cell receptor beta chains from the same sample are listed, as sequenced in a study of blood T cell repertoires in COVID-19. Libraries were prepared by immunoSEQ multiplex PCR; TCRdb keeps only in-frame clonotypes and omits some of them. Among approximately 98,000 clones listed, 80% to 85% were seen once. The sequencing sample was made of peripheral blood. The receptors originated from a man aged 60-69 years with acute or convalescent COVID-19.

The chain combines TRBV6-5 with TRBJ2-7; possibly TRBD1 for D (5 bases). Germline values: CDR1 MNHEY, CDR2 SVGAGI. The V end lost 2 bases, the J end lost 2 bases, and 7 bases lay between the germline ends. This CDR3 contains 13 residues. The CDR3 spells CASSYDRTYEQYF. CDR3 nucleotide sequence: TGTGCCAGCAGTTACGACAGAACCTACGAGCAGTACTTC.

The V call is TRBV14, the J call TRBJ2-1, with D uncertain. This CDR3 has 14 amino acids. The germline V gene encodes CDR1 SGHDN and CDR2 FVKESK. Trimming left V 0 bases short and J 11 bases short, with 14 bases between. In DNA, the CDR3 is TGTGCCAGCAGCCAAGAGATTGGTGCCAGGCAGCAGTTCTTC. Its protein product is CASSQEIGARQQFF.

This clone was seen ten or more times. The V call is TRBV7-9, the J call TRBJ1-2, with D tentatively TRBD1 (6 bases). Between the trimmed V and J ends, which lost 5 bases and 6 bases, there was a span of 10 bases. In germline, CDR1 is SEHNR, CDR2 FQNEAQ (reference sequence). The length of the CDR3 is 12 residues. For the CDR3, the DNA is TGTGCCAGCAGCCCACAGGGCGATGGCTACACCTTC. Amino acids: CASSPQGDGYTF.

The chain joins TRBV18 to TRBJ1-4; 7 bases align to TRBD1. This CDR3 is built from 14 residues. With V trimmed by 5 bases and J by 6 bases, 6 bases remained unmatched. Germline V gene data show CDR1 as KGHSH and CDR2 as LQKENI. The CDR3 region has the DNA TGTGCCAGCTCATCACAGGGGTGGTATGAAAAACTGTTTTTT. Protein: CASSSQGWYEKLFF. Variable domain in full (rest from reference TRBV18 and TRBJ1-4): NAGVMQNPRHLVRRRGQEARLRCSPMKGHSHVYWYRQLPEEGLKFMVYLQKENIIDESGMPKERFSAEFPKEGPSILRIQQVVRGDSAAYFCASSSQGWYEKLFFGSGTQLSVL.

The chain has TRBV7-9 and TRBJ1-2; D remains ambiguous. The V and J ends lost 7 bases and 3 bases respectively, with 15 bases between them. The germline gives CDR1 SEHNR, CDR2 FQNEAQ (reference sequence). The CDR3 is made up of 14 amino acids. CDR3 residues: CASTPLGGDYGYTF. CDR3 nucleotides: TGTGCCAGCACCCCCTTGGGCGGGGACTATGGCTACACCTTC. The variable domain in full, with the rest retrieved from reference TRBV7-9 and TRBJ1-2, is DTGVSQNPRHKITKRGQNVTFRCDPISEHNRLYWYRQTLGQGPEFLTYFQNEAQLEKSRLLSDRFSAERPKGSFSTLEIQRTEQGDSAMYLCASTPLGGDYGYTFGSGTRLTVV.

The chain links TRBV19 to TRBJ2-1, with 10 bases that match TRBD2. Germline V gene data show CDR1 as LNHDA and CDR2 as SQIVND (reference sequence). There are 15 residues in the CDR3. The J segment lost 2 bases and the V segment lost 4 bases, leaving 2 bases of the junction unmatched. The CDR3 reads CASSTSGRTYNEQFF. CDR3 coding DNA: TGTGCCAGTAGTACTAGCGGGAGAACCTACAATGAGCAGTTCTTC.

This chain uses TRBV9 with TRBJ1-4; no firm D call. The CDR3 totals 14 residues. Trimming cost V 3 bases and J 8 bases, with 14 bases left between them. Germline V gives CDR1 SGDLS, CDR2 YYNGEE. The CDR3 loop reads CASSARNSEEKLFF. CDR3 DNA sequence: TGTGCCAGCAGCGCCCGAAACTCGGAGGAAAAACTGTTTTTT.

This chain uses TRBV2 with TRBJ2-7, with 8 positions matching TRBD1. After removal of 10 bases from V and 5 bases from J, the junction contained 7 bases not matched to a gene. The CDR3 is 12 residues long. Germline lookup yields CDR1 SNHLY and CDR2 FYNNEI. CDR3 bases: TGTGCCACTCGACAGGGGAGCCACGAGCAGTACGTC. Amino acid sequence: CATRQGSHEQYV.

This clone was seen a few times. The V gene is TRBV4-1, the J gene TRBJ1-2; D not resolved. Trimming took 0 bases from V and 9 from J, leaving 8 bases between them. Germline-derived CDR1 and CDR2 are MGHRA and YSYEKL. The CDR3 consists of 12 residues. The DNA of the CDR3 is TGCGCCAGCAGCCAAGATCGTGTCCGCTACACCTTC. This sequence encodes CASSQDRVRYTF.

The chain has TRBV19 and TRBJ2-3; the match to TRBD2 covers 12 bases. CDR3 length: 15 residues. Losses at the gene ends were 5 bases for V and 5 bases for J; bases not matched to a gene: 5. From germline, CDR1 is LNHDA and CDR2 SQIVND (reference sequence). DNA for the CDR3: TGTGCCAGTAGTGCTCCGGGACTAGCGGGAGATACGCAGTATTTT. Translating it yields CASSAPGLAGDTQYF.

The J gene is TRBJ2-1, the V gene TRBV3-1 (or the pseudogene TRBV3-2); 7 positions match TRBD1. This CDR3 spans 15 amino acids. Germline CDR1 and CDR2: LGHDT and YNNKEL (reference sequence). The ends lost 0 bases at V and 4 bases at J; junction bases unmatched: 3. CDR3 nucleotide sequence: TGTGCCAGCAGCCAAGAAGCAGGGGGTTACAATGAGCAGTTCTTC. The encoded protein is CASSQEAGGYNEQFF.

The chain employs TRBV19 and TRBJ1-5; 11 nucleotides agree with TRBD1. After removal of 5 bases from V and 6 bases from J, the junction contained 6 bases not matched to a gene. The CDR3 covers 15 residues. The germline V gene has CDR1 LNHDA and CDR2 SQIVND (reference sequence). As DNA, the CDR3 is TGTGCCAGTAGTCCGGACAGGGGGCATCGTCAGCCCCAGCATTTT. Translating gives CASSPDRGHRQPQHF. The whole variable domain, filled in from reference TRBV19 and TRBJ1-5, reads DGGITQSPKYLFRKEGQNVTLSCEQNLNHDAMYWYRQDPGQGLRLIYYSQIVNDFQKGDIAEGYSVSREKKESFPLTVTSAQKNPTAFYLCASSPDRGHRQPQHFGDGTRLSIL.

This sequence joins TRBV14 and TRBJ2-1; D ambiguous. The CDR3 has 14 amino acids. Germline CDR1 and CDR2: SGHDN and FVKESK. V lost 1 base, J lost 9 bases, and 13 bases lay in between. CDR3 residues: CASSQVLSSSEQFF. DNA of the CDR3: TGTGCCAGCAGCCAAGTTCTTAGCTCTAGTGAGCAGTTCTTC.

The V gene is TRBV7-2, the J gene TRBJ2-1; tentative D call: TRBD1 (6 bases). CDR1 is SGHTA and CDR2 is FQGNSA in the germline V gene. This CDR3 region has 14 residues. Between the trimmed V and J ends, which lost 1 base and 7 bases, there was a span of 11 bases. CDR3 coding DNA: TGTGCCAGCAGCTTAGGTAGGACAGAGAATGAGCAGTTCTTC. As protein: CASSLGRTENEQFF.

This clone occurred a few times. The DNA for the CDR3 is TGTGCCAGCATCCCCGGACAGGGAGTTTTGGAAGCTTTCTTT. Translation gives CASIPGQGVLEAFF. The V gene is TRBV28, the J gene TRBJ1-1, with 8 bases lining up with TRBD1. V was pared by 7 bases and J by 8 bases, with 12 bases of the junction left unmatched. Per the germline V gene, CDR1 is MDHEN and CDR2 is SYDVKM. The length of the CDR3 is 14 residues.

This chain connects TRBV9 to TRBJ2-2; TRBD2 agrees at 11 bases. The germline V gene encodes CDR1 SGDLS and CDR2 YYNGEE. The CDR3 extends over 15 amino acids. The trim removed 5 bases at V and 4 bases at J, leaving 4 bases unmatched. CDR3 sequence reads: CASSLAGGITGELFF. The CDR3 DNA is TGTGCCAGCAGTTTAGCGGGGGGGATCACCGGGGAGCTGTTTTTT.

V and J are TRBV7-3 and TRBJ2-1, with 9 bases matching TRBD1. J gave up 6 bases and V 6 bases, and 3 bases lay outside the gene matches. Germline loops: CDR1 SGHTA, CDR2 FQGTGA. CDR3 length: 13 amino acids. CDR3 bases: TGTGCCAGCAGTAGGGACAGGGTCAATGAGCAGTTCTTC. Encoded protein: CASSRDRVNEQFF.

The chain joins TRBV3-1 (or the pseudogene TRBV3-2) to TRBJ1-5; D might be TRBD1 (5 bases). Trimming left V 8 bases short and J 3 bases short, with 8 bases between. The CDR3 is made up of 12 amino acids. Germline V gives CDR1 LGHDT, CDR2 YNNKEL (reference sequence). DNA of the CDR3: TGTGCCAGCGGGGGGACCAATCAGCCCCAGCATTTT. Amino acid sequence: CASGGTNQPQHF.

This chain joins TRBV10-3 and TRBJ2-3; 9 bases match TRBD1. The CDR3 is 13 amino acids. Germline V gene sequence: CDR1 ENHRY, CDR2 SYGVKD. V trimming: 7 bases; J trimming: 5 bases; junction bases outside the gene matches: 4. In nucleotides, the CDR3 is TGTGCCATCAAAGGGACAGGGTTAGATACGCAGTATTTT. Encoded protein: CAIKGTGLDTQYF.

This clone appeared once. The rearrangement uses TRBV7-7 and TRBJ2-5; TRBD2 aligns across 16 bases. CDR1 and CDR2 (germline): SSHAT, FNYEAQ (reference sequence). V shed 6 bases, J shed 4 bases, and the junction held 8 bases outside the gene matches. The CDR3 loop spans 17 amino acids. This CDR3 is CASSLGLAGGRGETQYF. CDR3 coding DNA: TGTGCCAGCAGTTTGGGACTAGCGGGAGGGCGAGGAGAGACCCAGTACTTC. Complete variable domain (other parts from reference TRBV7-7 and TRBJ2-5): GAGVSQSPRYKVTKRGQDVTLRCDPISSHATLYWYQQALGQGPEFLTYFNYEAQPDKSGLPSDRFSAERPEGSISTLTIQRTEQRDSAMYRCASSLGLAGGRGETQYFGPGTRLLVL.

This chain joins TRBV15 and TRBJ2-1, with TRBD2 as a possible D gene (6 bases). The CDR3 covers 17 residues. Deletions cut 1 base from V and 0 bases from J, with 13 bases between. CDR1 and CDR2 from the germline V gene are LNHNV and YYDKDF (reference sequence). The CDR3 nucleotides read TGTGCCACCAGCAGAGGTCGGGGGTCGGGCTCCTACAATGAGCAGTTCTTC. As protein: CATSRGRGSGSYNEQFF.